This is a list of T cell receptor beta chains from one sample in a study of spatial heterogeneity in lung cancer. TCRdb passed the 5' RACE reads through MiXCR, listing each CDR3 protein once. Of tens of thousands of distinct CDR3 sequences listed, 7.4% were seen once; the top ten hold around 33%. The sample here was PBMCs, taken at follow-up. The receptors were sampled from a female donor with early-stage non-small cell lung cancer. The CDR3 runs from the conserved cysteine through the conserved F or W. The D gene is left open where the match is weak. Rows may omit the clone size; those that give it use once, few, many or a size class.

CDR3 protein: CATTRGTGMSYEQYF; clone size: few; V gene: TRBV3-1; D gene: TRBD1; J gene: TRBJ2-7
CDR3 protein: CSARVPGEGEGYTF; clone size: many; V gene: TRBV20-1; D gene: -; J gene: TRBJ1-2
CDR3 protein: CASSPAPGSGNNSPLHF; clone size: -; V gene: TRBV11-2; D gene: -; J gene: TRBJ1-6
CDR3 protein: CASRTSGAGKETQYF; clone size: -; V gene: TRBV6-5; D gene: TRBD2; J gene: TRBJ2-5
CDR3 protein: CASSEDRPNTEAFF; clone size: many; V gene: TRBV5-1; D gene: -; J gene: TRBJ1-1
CDR3 protein: CASSLAQEAWDGASYEQYF; clone size: many; V gene: TRBV5-6; D gene: -; J gene: TRBJ2-7
CDR3 protein: CASSFDRATDTQYF; clone size: -; V gene: TRBV5-5; D gene: -; J gene: TRBJ2-3
CDR3 protein: CASSLSGYTF; clone size: many; V gene: TRBV7-9; D gene: -; J gene: TRBJ1-2
CDR3 protein: CSALLPFGTDTQYF; clone size: many; V gene: TRBV20-1; D gene: -; J gene: TRBJ2-3
CDR3 protein: CATSSRNTQYF; clone size: few; V gene: TRBV15; D gene: -; J gene: TRBJ2-3
CDR3 protein: CASSLHTTITGGNTEAFF; clone size: -; V gene: TRBV3-1; D gene: TRBD1; J gene: TRBJ1-1
CDR3 protein: CASSVLAGIQETQYF; clone size: many; V gene: TRBV9; D gene: TRBD2; J gene: TRBJ2-5
CDR3 protein: CSALGQAQETQYF; clone size: -; V gene: TRBV20-1; D gene: TRBD1; J gene: TRBJ2-5